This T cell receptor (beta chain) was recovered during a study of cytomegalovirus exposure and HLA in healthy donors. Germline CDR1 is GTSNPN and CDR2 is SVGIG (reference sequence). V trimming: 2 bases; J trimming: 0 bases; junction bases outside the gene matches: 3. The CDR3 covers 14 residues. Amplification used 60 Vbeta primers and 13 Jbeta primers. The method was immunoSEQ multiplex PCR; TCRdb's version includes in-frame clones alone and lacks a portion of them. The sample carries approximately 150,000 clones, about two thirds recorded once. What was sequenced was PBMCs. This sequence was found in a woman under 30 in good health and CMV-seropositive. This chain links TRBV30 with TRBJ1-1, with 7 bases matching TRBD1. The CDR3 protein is CAWSPGGLNTEAFF. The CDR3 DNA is TGTGCCTGGAGTCCAGGGGGGTTGAACACTGAAGCTTTCTTT.